These T cell receptor beta chains were read from a single sample in a study of blood T cell repertoires in COVID-19. The table came from immunoSEQ multiplex PCR; TCRdb's copy has only in-frame clones and leaves some out. The repertoire includes more than 85,000 clones, 91% of them detected once, and less than 4.5% sits in the top ten. The sample taken for sequencing was peripheral blood. Receptors were obtained from a young man with acute or convalescent COVID-19. The conserved cysteine and the conserved F or W are not part of the CDR3 here.

v_call: TRBV18; j_call: TRBJ2-5; cdr3_aa: ASSPLGETQY
v_call: TRBV7-9; j_call: TRBJ1-6; cdr3_aa: ASSPSTPGQGLSPLH
v_call: TRBV2; j_call: TRBJ2-7; cdr3_aa: ASFPVQGAEQY
v_call: TRBV6-5; j_call: TRBJ1-2; cdr3_aa: ASSLGQGQGGYT
v_call: TRBV4-1; j_call: TRBJ1-5; cdr3_aa: ARITGGDQPQH
v_call: TRBV12-3/TRBV12-4; j_call: TRBJ1-1; cdr3_aa: ASTRGGQAGIF
v_call: TRBV5-1; j_call: TRBJ2-1; cdr3_aa: ASSRGDLANEQF
v_call: TRBV3-1/TRBV3-2; j_call: TRBJ1-1; cdr3_aa: ASSLTGGDTEAF
v_call: TRBV19; j_call: TRBJ2-5; cdr3_aa: ASSIPNRGETQY
v_call: TRBV7-2; j_call: TRBJ2-3; cdr3_aa: ASSLRRTGADTQY
v_call: TRBV5-1; j_call: TRBJ1-6; cdr3_aa: ASTRGLPGQSNSPLH
v_call: TRBV18; j_call: TRBJ1-2; cdr3_aa: ASSPPGQGFYGYT
v_call: TRBV6-2/TRBV6-3; j_call: TRBJ1-2; cdr3_aa: ASSPPQIYGYT
v_call: TRBV2; j_call: TRBJ2-3; cdr3_aa: AGGLALTDTQY
v_call: TRBV18; j_call: TRBJ2-7; cdr3_aa: ASSPSGQSYEQY
v_call: TRBV14; j_call: TRBJ1-6; cdr3_aa: ASSQFPTGSSYNSPLH
v_call: TRBV27; j_call: TRBJ1-4; cdr3_aa: ASRPQGEGEKLF
v_call: TRBV28; j_call: TRBJ2-5; cdr3_aa: ASQIAGGTFKTQY
v_call: TRBV29-1; j_call: TRBJ2-5; cdr3_aa: SAGTGGSTGSQETQY
v_call: TRBV7-9; j_call: TRBJ2-6; cdr3_aa: ASPKKSVTILSGANVLT
v_call: TRBV21-1; j_call: TRBJ1-1; cdr3_aa: ASSKGGGNTEAF
v_call: TRBV5-1; j_call: TRBJ2-7; cdr3_aa: ASSLSGRDYEQY
v_call: TRBV18; j_call: TRBJ2-7; cdr3_aa: ASSPQGPPYEQY
v_call: TRBV5-1; j_call: TRBJ2-3; cdr3_aa: ASSFPLAGGPADTQY
v_call: TRBV3-1/TRBV3-2; j_call: TRBJ1-6; cdr3_aa: ASSPTGAPNSPLH
v_call: TRBV27; j_call: TRBJ2-7; cdr3_aa: ASSPGSEQY
v_call: TRBV22-1; j_call: TRBJ2-7; cdr3_aa: PGSARKPSPYEQY
v_call: TRBV18; j_call: TRBJ1-1; cdr3_aa: ASSPTPNFRDRGPGTEAF
v_call: TRBV30; j_call: TRBJ1-6; cdr3_aa: AWSPRQGAFGNSPLH
v_call: TRBV27; j_call: TRBJ1-5; cdr3_aa: ASSPREGVLWQPQH
v_call: TRBV12-5; j_call: TRBJ1-1; cdr3_aa: ASEHRRARNTEAF
v_call: TRBV18; j_call: TRBJ1-1; cdr3_aa: ASSPRSEGWNTEAF
v_call: TRBV4-1; j_call: TRBJ1-2; cdr3_aa: ASSQEDGTEHGYT
v_call: TRBV19; j_call: TRBJ1-1; cdr3_aa: ASSPRTGSGAF
v_call: TRBV10-3; j_call: TRBJ1-2; cdr3_aa: AIRVGQGPDGYT
v_call: TRBV27; j_call: TRBJ2-7; cdr3_aa: ASSPEGQGFYEQY
v_call: TRBV5-1; j_call: TRBJ2-3; cdr3_aa: ASSLGLAMNTQY
v_call: TRBV19; j_call: TRBJ1-6; cdr3_aa: ASSFGGGLHMINSPLH
v_call: TRBV6-2/TRBV6-3; j_call: TRBJ2-5; cdr3_aa: ASSPRTGPSQETQY
v_call: TRBV30; j_call: TRBJ2-1; cdr3_aa: AWSETGERWNEQF
v_call: TRBV11-2; j_call: TRBJ1-2; cdr3_aa: ASSLDSAGSYGYT
v_call: TRBV12-3/TRBV12-4; j_call: TRBJ2-1; cdr3_aa: ASTRGSYNEQF
v_call: TRBV19; j_call: TRBJ1-2; cdr3_aa: ASSSSSGSGYT
v_call: TRBV29-1; j_call: TRBJ2-7; cdr3_aa: SVEDRTGVLYEQY